Sequencing of this T cell receptor (beta chain) was carried out in a study of cytomegalovirus exposure and HLA in healthy donors. Study-level findings and limits: TCR clusters originating in the first cohort tended to co-occur in the roughly 130 validation repertoires, according to a later analysis.

The method was immunoSEQ multiplex PCR; TCRdb's version includes in-frame clones alone and lacks a portion of them. The data contain approximately 110,000 clones, about nine tenths of them singletons. As regards this clone: Its antigen is still unknown.

Per germline, CDR1 SGDLS and CDR2 YYNGEE. The CDR3 sequence is 16 residues long. The ends were cut back, 7 bases at V and 2 bases at J, with 22 bases in the middle. The sequence came from a woman aged 18 to 35 in good health and CMV-seronegative. This chain links TRBV9 with TRBJ2-7; D is unclear. Specimen: PBMCs. The CDR3 DNA reads as TGTGCCAGCGGAACGGGTCGCGGTCCATATACCTACGAGCAGTACTTC. Residues: CASGTGRGPYTYEQYF.